This TCR beta chain was sequenced during a study of preoperative IRX-2 immunotherapy in early breast cancer. Treatment denoted: preoperative locoregional IRX-2 cytokine immunotherapy. Samples came from a phase Ib trial of preoperative locoregional IRX-2 cytokine immunotherapy. Sequencing was performed with immunoSEQ multiplex PCR; in TCRdb, only in-frame clones are kept and a portion is missing. The sample has about 26,000 clones, 81% seen once. The source material was lymph node tissue, sampled after IRX-2 immunotherapy. This receptor was obtained from a human donor with breast cancer.

CDR3 DNA sequence: TGTGCCACCAGCAGAGATCTCTGGGGCGTAGGAAACACCATATATTTT. Translation: CATSRDLWGVGNTIYF. The chain is built from TRBV15 and TRBJ1-3; possible D gene TRBD1, 5 bases. Germline lookup yields CDR1 LNHNV and CDR2 YYDKDF (reference sequence). V was cut by 0 bases and J by 4 bases, with 13 bases left in between. This CDR3 spans 16 amino acids.